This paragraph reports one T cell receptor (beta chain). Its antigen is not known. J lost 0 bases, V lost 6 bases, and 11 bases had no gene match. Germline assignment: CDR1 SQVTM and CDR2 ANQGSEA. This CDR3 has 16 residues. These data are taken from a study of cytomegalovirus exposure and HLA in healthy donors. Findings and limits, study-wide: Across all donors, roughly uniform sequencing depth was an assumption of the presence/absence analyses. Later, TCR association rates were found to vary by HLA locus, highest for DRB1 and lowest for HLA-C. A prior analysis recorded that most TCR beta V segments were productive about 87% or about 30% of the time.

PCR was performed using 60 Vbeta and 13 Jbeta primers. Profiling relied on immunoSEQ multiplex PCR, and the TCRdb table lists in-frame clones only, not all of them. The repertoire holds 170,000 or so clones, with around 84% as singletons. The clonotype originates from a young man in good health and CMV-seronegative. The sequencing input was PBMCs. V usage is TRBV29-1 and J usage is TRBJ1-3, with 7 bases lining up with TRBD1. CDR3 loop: CSVAGTVFPSGNTIYF. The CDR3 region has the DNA TGCAGCGTCGCCGGGACAGTGTTTCCCTCTGGAAACACCATATATTTT.